This T cell receptor (beta chain) appears in the sequencing data of a study of T-cell reconstitution after alpha-beta-depleted transplantation in children. This clonotype was seen repeatedly, ten times or more. A TCRbeta library incorporating unique molecular identifiers was prepared. TCRdb reanalysed the PCR reads using MiXCR and keeps one entry per CDR3 protein. The table records 200,000 to 250,000 distinct CDR3 sequences, around 10% of them present only once. The length of the CDR3 is 16 residues. Losses at the gene ends were 3 bases for V and 1 base for J; bases not matched to a gene: 7. Germline CDR1 and CDR2: SGHVS and FQNEAQ.

Sequenced here: PBMCs from the stem cell graft donor, sampled from the stem cell graft. The chain recombines TRBV7-8 with TRBJ2-3; 7 bases match TRBD2. The TCR sequence derives from a human donor who donated a stem cell graft to a child with acute lymphoblastic leukemia. This chain's CDR3 is CASSFLTSRGTDTQYF. The CDR3 DNA is TGTGCCAGCAGCTTCTTGACTAGCCGTGGCACAGATACGCAGTATTTT. Supplemented by reference TRBV7-8 and TRBJ2-3, the full variable domain reads GAGVSQSPRYKVAKRGQDVALRCDPISGHVSLFWYQQALGQGPEFLTYFQNEAQLDKSGLPSDRFFAERPEGSVSTLKIQRTQQEDSAVYLCASSFLTSRGTDTQYFGPGTRLTVL.